The 26 T cell receptor beta chains listed next were all sequenced from one sample in a study of cytomegalovirus exposure and HLA in healthy donors. 13 Jbeta primers and 60 Vbeta primers were used for the PCR. Clones were read by immunoSEQ multiplex PCR, and TCRdb kept only the in-frame ones, dropping some. Of more than 150,000 clones listed, about four fifths were seen once; the top ten hold 1.5%. The source material was PBMCs. The receptor set was obtained from a man aged 35-49 years in good health and CMV-seronegative.

The rearrangement links TRBV28 to TRBJ1-4; D not certain. Germline CDR1 reads MDHEN; CDR2 reads SYDVKM. The CDR3 is made up of 12 amino acids. Trimming shortened V by 4 bases and J by 14 bases, and 14 bases separated the two germline ends. CDR3 DNA: TGTGCCAGCAGTTCGGCGGGCCTGGGGCTGTTTTTT. Its protein is CASSSAGLGLFF.

This chain links TRBV5-1 with TRBJ1-2; 8 bases map to TRBD1. The CDR3 runs 15 residues. V was clipped by 0 bases and J by 3 bases; unmatched bases: 4. Germline V gene sequence: CDR1 SGHRS, CDR2 YFSETQ. This chain's CDR3 is CASSLVAGGDYGYTF. The CDR3 DNA sequence: TGCGCCAGCAGCTTGGTGGCAGGGGGCGACTATGGCTACACCTTC.

The J gene is TRBJ1-1, the V gene TRBV5-6; TRBD1 matches at 9 bases. This CDR3 spans 16 amino acids. The V segment lost 5 bases and the J segment 6 bases; nucleotides outside the gene matches: 14. The germline gives CDR1 SGHDT, CDR2 YYEEEE. CDR3 in amino acids: CASSSPSGTGKAEAFF. In nucleotides, the CDR3 is TGTGCCAGCAGTTCCCCTTCCGGGACAGGGAAGGCTGAAGCTTTCTTT. Full variable domain (outside the CDR3, taken from reference TRBV5-6 and TRBJ1-1): DAGVTQSPTHLIKTRGQQVTLRCSPKSGHDTVSWYQQALGQGPQFIFQYYEEEERQRGNFPDRFSGHQFPNYSSELNVNALLLGDSALYLCASSSPSGTGKAEAFFGQGTRLTVV.

V gene TRBV5-6 combines with J gene TRBJ1-2, with D perhaps TRBD1 (5 bases). The CDR3 runs 15 residues. Germline-derived CDR1 and CDR2 are SGHDT and YYEEEE. Trimming stripped 2 bases from V and 0 bases from J, with 11 bases between. The CDR3 bases are TGTGCCAGCAGCTTTCGGGGGATAGCTAACTATGGCTACACCTTC. This sequence encodes CASSFRGIANYGYTF.

The DNA of the CDR3 is TGCGCCAGCAGCTTAACTGTCCTTCAGGGATGGAAAAACATTCAGTACTTC. It specifies CASSLTVLQGWKNIQYF. This chain joins TRBV5-1 and TRBJ2-4, with D possibly matching TRBD1 (5 bases). Trimming removed 2 bases at V and 4 bases at J, with 19 bases between. Germline CDR1 SGHRS, CDR2 YFSETQ. The CDR3 is made up of 17 amino acids. The full variable domain, completed using reference TRBV5-1 and TRBJ2-4, is KAGVTQTPRYLIKTRGQQVTLSCSPISGHRSVSWYQQTPGQGLQFLFEYFSETQRNKGNFPGRFSGRQFSNSRSEMNVSTLELGDSALYLCASSLTVLQGWKNIQYFGAGTRLSVL.

The chain has TRBV30 and TRBJ1-3; D uncertain. The V end lost 5 bases, the J end lost 3 bases, and 5 bases lay between the germline ends. The CDR3 extends over 11 amino acids. Germline V gene data show CDR1 as GTSNPN and CDR2 as SVGIG (reference sequence). Here the CDR3 reads CAWANGNTIYF. In nucleotides, the CDR3 is TGTGCCTGGGCTAATGGAAACACCATATATTTT.

This chain connects TRBV28 to TRBJ1-2, with 9 positions matching TRBD1. The junction had 17 bases not matched to a gene; V was cut back by 6 bases and J by 6 bases. This CDR3 has 17 amino acids. Germline loops: CDR1 MDHEN, CDR2 SYDVKM. CDR3 sequence: CASSRLGTGTGSHGYTF. CDR3 coding DNA: TGTGCCAGCAGCCGCCTTGGAACCGGGACAGGGAGTCATGGCTACACCTTC.

The gene calls are TRBV5-1 and TRBJ2-5; 8 bases agree with TRBD1. V dropped 4 bases and J dropped 1; count of bases not matched to a gene: 3. The CDR3 is 14 residues long. CDR1 SGHRS and CDR2 YFSETQ come from the germline V gene. Here the CDR3 reads CASSVTGGQETQYF. CDR3 DNA sequence: TGCGCCAGCAGCGTAACAGGGGGCCAAGAGACCCAGTACTTC.

This clone was seen just once. V and J are TRBV5-1 and TRBJ1-2, with 8 bases aligning to TRBD1. This CDR3 has 14 residues. The germline CDR1 and CDR2 sequences are SGHRS and YFSETQ. V gave up 8 bases and J gave up 6 bases; unmatched junction bases: 12. CDR3 in DNA: TGCGCCAGTTCCTTGGGGACAGGTTGGGATGGCTACACCTTC. This encodes CASSLGTGWDGYTF.

The chain is built from TRBV7-6 and TRBJ2-1, with D possibly TRBD2 on 5 matching bases. Trimming cost V 5 bases and J 1 base, with 24 bases left between them. This CDR3 has 19 residues. Germline lookup yields CDR1 SGHVS and CDR2 FNYEAQ. The CDR3 spells CASSLRALGDQVSYNEQFF. CDR3 sequence (DNA): TGTGCCAGCAGCCTTCGGGCCCTGGGAGATCAGGTTTCCTACAATGAGCAGTTCTTC.

The rearrangement uses TRBV19 and TRBJ2-2; TRBD2 matches 10 bases. The junction had 7 bases not matched to a gene; V was cut back by 3 bases and J by 0 bases. This CDR3 spans 18 amino acids. The germline V gene encodes CDR1 LNHDA and CDR2 SQIVND (reference sequence). The CDR3 region is CASSIKGLAGANTGELFF. For the CDR3, the DNA is TGTGCCAGTAGTATCAAGGGTCTAGCGGGGGCGAACACCGGGGAGCTGTTTTTT. The full variable domain, completed using reference TRBV19 and TRBJ2-2, is DGGITQSPKYLFRKEGQNVTLSCEQNLNHDAMYWYRQDPGQGLRLIYYSQIVNDFQKGDIAEGYSVSREKKESFPLTVTSAQKNPTAFYLCASSIKGLAGANTGELFFGEGSRLTVL.

This chain joins TRBV7-9 and TRBJ1-1; D remains ambiguous. Trimming cost V 5 bases and J 5 bases, with 12 bases left between them. The CDR3 is 13 residues long. Germline CDR1 is SEHNR and CDR2 is FQNEAQ (reference sequence). The DNA of the CDR3 is TGTGCCAGCAGCCCCCGGGTTCTAACTGAAGCTTTCTTT. Amino acid sequence: CASSPRVLTEAFF.

The CDR3 bases are TGTGCCAGCAGTTACTCGAGGCAGGGTCATCAGCCCCAGCATTTT. Translating it yields CASSYSRQGHQPQHF. The chain joins TRBV6-5 to TRBJ1-5; perhaps TRBD1 as D (5 bases). Germline loops: CDR1 MNHEY, CDR2 SVGAGI. The CDR3 spans 15 residues. Trimming left V 0 bases short and J 5 bases short, with 11 bases between.

DNA of the CDR3: TGTGCCAGCTCACCCGCGGGGGACAATGAGCAGTTCTTC. Translated: CASSPAGDNEQFF. The rearrangement links TRBV18 to TRBJ2-1; 7 bases align to TRBD2. This CDR3 contains 13 residues. CDR1 KGHSH and CDR2 LQKENI come from the germline V gene. The V gene end was trimmed by 3 bases and the J gene end by 5 bases; junction bases not matched to a gene: 1. The complete variable domain, with remaining parts taken from reference TRBV18 and TRBJ2-1, reads NAGVMQNPRHLVRRRGQEARLRCSPMKGHSHVYWYRQLPEEGLKFMVYLQKENIIDESGMPKERFSAEFPKEGPSILRIQQVVRGDSAAYFCASSPAGDNEQFFGPGTRLTVL.

V is TRBV6-5 and J is TRBJ1-3; 8 bases are shared with TRBD1. With 6 bases clipped from V and 0 bases from J, the junction kept 4 bases outside the gene matches. Looked up from germline, CDR1 is MNHEY and CDR2 is SVGAGI. This CDR3 comprises 15 residues. CDR3: CASRRQGNSGNTIYF. In DNA form, the CDR3 reads TGTGCCAGCAGAAGACAGGGGAACTCTGGAAACACCATATATTTT.

The V call is TRBV6-1, the J call TRBJ2-5; TRBD2 agrees at 9 bases. This CDR3 is built from 15 residues. Trimming at V came to 2 bases and at J to 5 bases, leaving 6 bases not matched to a gene. CDR1 is MNHNS and CDR2 is SASEGT in the germline V gene. In nucleotides, the CDR3 is TGTGCCAGCAGTGAACGCAGCGGGGGGCGGGAGACCCAGTACTTC. This gives the protein CASSERSGGRETQYF.

The chain uses TRBV5-1 and TRBJ1-1; no reliable D call. Trimming stripped 3 bases from V and 1 base from J, with 7 bases between. This CDR3 is 13 amino acids long. Germline lookup yields CDR1 SGHRS and CDR2 YFSETQ. The CDR3 nucleotides are TGCGCCAGCAGCTCTCCGGGGAACACTGAAGCTTTCTTT. Its protein is CASSSPGNTEAFF.

This clone was recorded only once. J is TRBJ1-1 and V is TRBV5-8; D call uncertain. Trimming took 3 bases from V and 9 from J, leaving 18 bases between them. The germline V gene has CDR1 SGHTS and CDR2 YDEGEE. This CDR3 is 14 amino acids long. CDR3 sequence (DNA): TGTGCCAGCAGCTCCCGGACTTACAGTTTTAAAGCTTTCTTT. Translated, it gives CASSSRTYSFKAFF.

The chain recombines TRBV11-3 with TRBJ2-5, with TRBD2 matching over 7 bases. In germline, CDR1 is SGHNT, CDR2 YENEEA. The CDR3 is 18 amino acids. V lost 5 bases to trimming and J lost 2 bases; unmatched junction nucleotides: 17. The CDR3 is CASSVRRLARNLQETQYF. The CDR3 coding sequence is TGTGCCAGCAGCGTACGCCGACTAGCCAGAAACCTTCAAGAGACCCAGTACTTC.

This chain joins TRBV27 and TRBJ1-1; TRBD1 agrees at 9 bases. The ends lost 6 bases at V and 11 bases at J; junction bases unmatched: 13. CDR3 size: 14 residues. Germline V CDR1 and CDR2: MNHEY, SMNVEV (reference sequence). CDR3 protein: CASREHRGLARAFF. CDR3 sequence (DNA): TGTGCCAGCAGAGAACACAGGGGGCTGGCTAGGGCTTTCTTT.

The V gene is TRBV28, the J gene TRBJ2-7, with 7 nucleotides matching TRBD2. The V and J ends lost 4 bases and 4 bases, in that order; junction bases with no gene match: 7. The CDR3 is made up of 14 amino acids. In germline, CDR1 is MDHEN, CDR2 SYDVKM. CDR3 sequence (DNA): TGTGCCAGCAGTTATGGCGGGGGATTTTACGAGCAGTACTTC. Its protein is CASSYGGGFYEQYF.

This rearrangement joins TRBV2 to TRBJ1-2, with D perhaps TRBD1 (6 bases). The germline V gene has CDR1 SNHLY and CDR2 FYNNEI. V lost 4 bases and J 6 bases, leaving 15 bases between the germline ends. The CDR3 totals 14 residues. In DNA, the CDR3 is TGTGCCAGCAGTGGTCTCAGGGGTACCGATGGCTACACCTTC. Amino acids: CASSGLRGTDGYTF. Combining the CDR3 with reference TRBV2 and TRBJ1-2 gives the whole variable domain EPEVTQTPSHQVTQMGQEVILRCVPISNHLYFYWYRQILGQKVEFLVSFYNNEISEKSEIFDDQFSVERPDGSNFTLKIRSTKLEDSAMYFCASSGLRGTDGYTFGSGTRLTVV.

This sequence joins TRBV15 and TRBJ1-5, with TRBD1 matching over 9 bases. The CDR3 has 16 residues. Germline lookup yields CDR1 LNHNV and CDR2 YYDKDF (reference sequence). Germline trimming cut 4 bases from V and 7 bases from J; bases unmatched to any gene: 11. CDR3 DNA sequence: TGTGCCACCAGCACCGGCCTACAGGGGGCAGGGCAGCCCCAGCATTTT. Residues: CATSTGLQGAGQPQHF.

CDR3 residues: CASSPGLAGGIDEQFF. CDR3 DNA: TGTGCCAGCAGCCCCGGACTAGCGGGGGGTATCGATGAGCAGTTCTTC. This chain links TRBV7-9 with TRBJ2-1, with 14 bases identical to TRBD2. Germline trimming cut 5 bases from V and 8 bases from J; bases unmatched to any gene: 8. Germline CDR1 SEHNR, CDR2 FQNEAQ (reference sequence). The CDR3 length is 16 residues.

The chain links TRBV9 to TRBJ2-3, with 10 nucleotides matching TRBD1. Losses at the gene ends were 3 bases for V and 2 bases for J; bases not matched to a gene: 6. Germline V gene lookup returns CDR1 SGDLS and CDR2 YYNGEE. CDR3 length equals 16 residues. The DNA of the CDR3 is TGTGCCAGCAGCGCGACAGGGGGCACCGTCACAGATACGCAGTATTTT. It yields the protein CASSATGGTVTDTQYF.

This rearrangement joins TRBV2 to TRBJ1-2; weak D call: TRBD1 (6 bases). The CDR3 runs 11 residues. The germline gives CDR1 SNHLY, CDR2 FYNNEI. Between the trimmed V and J ends, which lost 6 bases and 5 bases, there was a span of 7 bases. The CDR3 DNA follows: TGTGCCAGCAGCGGACAGTATGGCTACACCTTC. Protein product: CASSGQYGYTF.